The 28 T cell receptor beta chains below all came from one sample that was sequenced in a study of T-cell reconstitution after alpha-beta-depleted transplantation in children. Preparation of the TCRbeta library involved a method that used unique molecular identifiers. A single record per CDR3 protein comes from TCRdb applying MiXCR to the PCR reads. The sample consists of 45,000 to 55,000 distinct CDR3 sequences, about 9% of them appearing once. The sample here was PBMCs, mostly from graft donor cells, taken 60 days after TCRalphabeta/CD19-depleted stem cell transplant. These receptor sequences come from a male patient between 2 and 15 years old who had a stem cell transplant for chronic granulomatous disease, so the T cells may come from the graft donor.

This clonotype has a count of ten or more. The rearrangement joins TRBV3-1 to TRBJ2-3; perhaps TRBD1 as D (5 bases). Trimming took 5 bases from V and 2 from J, leaving 14 bases between them. This CDR3 is 15 amino acids long. Germline CDR1 is LGHDT and CDR2 is YNNKEL (reference sequence). CDR3 protein: CASSTGHVNTDTQYF. CDR3 DNA sequence: TGTGCCAGCAGCACAGGACACGTAAACACAGATACGCAGTATTTT.

The CDR3 region is CSATPTSGRAGEQYF. DNA of the CDR3: TGCAGTGCTACCCCTACTAGCGGGAGGGCTGGCGAGCAGTACTTC. The J gene is TRBJ2-7, the V gene TRBV20-1, with TRBD2 matching over 13 bases. The CDR3 has 15 amino acids. Trimming removed 4 bases from V and 6 bases from J; junction bases left unmatched: 9. Germline V gene data show CDR1 as DFQATT and CDR2 as SNEGSKA (reference sequence).

This clonotype was counted ten times or more. The V and J genes are TRBV20-1 and TRBJ2-5, with 7 bases lining up with TRBD2. V dropped 2 bases and J dropped 1; count of bases not matched to a gene: 10. Germline CDR1 reads DFQATT; CDR2 reads SNEGSKA (reference sequence). The CDR3 consists of 16 residues. The CDR3: CSARPPLGGSQETQYF. Here the CDR3 DNA reads TGCAGTGCTAGACCCCCCCTGGGAGGGAGCCAAGAGACCCAGTACTTC.

The rearrangement links TRBV27 to TRBJ2-7; a weak D match, TRBD1 (5 bases). V lost 4 bases to trimming and J lost 6 bases, with 16 bases between them. Germline CDR1 MNHEY, CDR2 SMNVEV (reference sequence). The CDR3 sequence is 14 residues long. The CDR3 DNA is TGTGCCAGCAGTTCACAGGTCTCGAAATCCGAGCAGTACTTC. Its translation is CASSSQVSKSEQYF.

The rearrangement links TRBV10-3 to TRBJ2-2; D is perhaps TRBD2 (5 bases). Trimming stripped 10 bases from V and 1 base from J, with 16 bases between. The CDR3 covers 15 residues. Germline CDR1 is ENHRY and CDR2 is SYGVKD. The CDR3 DNA sequence: TGTGCCACGATAAGGGAGTTATTGAACACCGGGGAGCTGTTTTTT. Protein: CATIRELLNTGELFF.

This clonotype has more than one count but fewer than ten. The rearrangement links TRBV5-6 to TRBJ2-7, with 10 bases that match TRBD2. J was trimmed by 2 bases and V by 4 bases; bases with no gene match: 9. Germline CDR1 and CDR2: SGHDT and YYEEEE. The CDR3 covers 16 residues. The chain's CDR3 is CASSPYLAGVAYEQYF. The CDR3 DNA reads TGTGCCAGCAGCCCCTACCTAGCGGGAGTCGCCTACGAGCAGTACTTC.

The table lists this clonotype with many counts. This rearrangement joins TRBV7-2 to TRBJ1-2; 9 bases match TRBD1. In germline, CDR1 is SGHTA, CDR2 FQGNSA. Germline trimming cut 0 bases from V and 5 bases from J; bases unmatched to any gene: 13. This CDR3 has 18 residues. In nucleotides, the CDR3 is TGTGCCAGCAGCTTAGCGTCCGGGACAGGGTACCGCTTATATGGCTACACCTTC. Protein product: CASSLASGTGYRLYGYTF.

By share of the sample, this clonotype is medium-sized. V gene TRBV20-1 combines with J gene TRBJ2-7; 9 nucleotides line up with TRBD1. The V gene end was trimmed by 1 base and the J gene end by 2 bases; junction bases not matched to a gene: 3. CDR1 is DFQATT and CDR2 is SNEGSKA in the germline V gene (reference sequence). The CDR3 contains 14 residues. CDR3 DNA: TGCAGTGCTAGAGCCGGGACAGGGCCCTACGAGCAGTACTTC. It translates to CSARAGTGPYEQYF.

This clonotype was counted only a few times. V is TRBV28 and J is TRBJ2-7; maybe TRBD2 (6 bases). The CDR3 totals 14 residues. V was cut by 2 bases and J by 3 bases, with 11 bases left in between. CDR1 is MDHEN, CDR2 SYDVKM, per germline. Here the CDR3 DNA reads TGTGCCAGCAGTTTAGCCGGGACTCTCTACGAGCAGTACTTC. This codes for CASSLAGTLYEQYF.

This clonotype appeared many times. The chain links TRBV18 to TRBJ2-1; the match to TRBD2 covers 12 bases. Germline CDR1 KGHSH, CDR2 LQKENI. V trimming: 2 bases; J trimming: 9 bases; junction bases outside the gene matches: 8. This CDR3 has 16 amino acids. The CDR3 here is CASSPKLAGGPGEQFF. Written as DNA, the CDR3 is TGTGCCAGCTCACCAAAGCTAGCGGGAGGGCCCGGTGAGCAGTTCTTC.

This clonotype was counted at least ten times. The chain joins TRBV7-2 to TRBJ2-2; D ambiguous. The CDR3 is made up of 14 amino acids. The ends were cut back, 1 base at V and 4 bases at J, with 7 bases in the middle. Germline values: CDR1 SGHTA, CDR2 FQGNSA. The CDR3 sequence is CASSLVARTGELFF. CDR3 sequence (DNA): TGTGCCAGCAGCTTAGTAGCCCGCACCGGGGAGCTGTTTTTT.

This clonotype was seen repeatedly, ten times or more. The genes are TRBV7-2 and TRBJ1-4; 7 bases are shared with TRBD1. This CDR3 region has 13 residues. CDR1 is SGHTA, CDR2 FQGNSA, per germline. The ends lost 5 bases at V and 11 bases at J; junction bases unmatched: 8. CDR3 loop: CASSDRQGWKLFF. The CDR3 bases are TGTGCCAGCAGCGATAGACAGGGTTGGAAACTGTTTTTT.

The CDR3 loop is CASSSHATSWTSGGTYEQYF. CDR3 in DNA: TGTGCCAGCAGCTCTCACGCGACGTCATGGACTAGCGGGGGAACCTACGAGCAGTACTTC. This chain uses TRBV27 with TRBJ2-7; 13 bases are a match to TRBD2. V shed 6 bases and J 2 bases; nucleotides not matched to a gene: 19. The germline CDR1 and CDR2 sequences are MNHEY and SMNVEV (reference sequence). The CDR3 has 20 residues.

The sample holds many counts of this clonotype. The chain carries TRBV11-2 and TRBJ2-3, with D perhaps matching TRBD1 (5 bases). Germline loops: CDR1 SGHAT, CDR2 FQNNGV. V was trimmed by 5 bases and J by 2 bases, leaving 23 bases between them. The CDR3 runs to 18 residues. The CDR3 sequence is CASSARPQGLGFTDTQYF. CDR3 sequence (DNA): TGTGCCAGCAGCGCCCGACCCCAGGGCCTCGGATTCACAGATACGCAGTATTTT.

This clonotype has ten or more counts. The CDR3 loop is CASTRRRENTEAFF. The CDR3 DNA sequence: TGTGCCAGCACCCGGAGAAGGGAGAACACTGAAGCTTTCTTT. The chain couples TRBV5-6 to TRBJ1-1; D uncertain. Germline V gives CDR1 SGHDT, CDR2 YYEEEE. The CDR3 has 14 residues. V was trimmed by 6 bases and J by 1 base, leaving 13 bases between them.

This clonotype occurred many times. This rearrangement joins TRBV20-1 to TRBJ2-7; D may be TRBD1 (5 bases). Germline-derived CDR1 and CDR2 are DFQATT and SNEGSKA (reference sequence). The CDR3 extends over 17 amino acids. V dropped 0 bases and J dropped 2 bases, with 20 bases sitting between them. The CDR3 reads CSARDQGSQTLPYEQYF. CDR3 coding DNA: TGCAGTGCTAGAGATCAGGGCTCTCAGACGTTACCCTACGAGCAGTACTTC.

This clonotype was seen ten or more times. This chain connects TRBV20-1 to TRBJ1-2, with 7 bases that match TRBD1. In germline, CDR1 is DFQATT, CDR2 SNEGSKA (reference sequence). This CDR3 is 14 amino acids long. The J segment lost 5 bases and the V segment lost 0 bases, leaving 6 bases of the junction unmatched. CDR3 in DNA: TGCAGTGCTAGAGACGGGGACAGCTCTTATGGCTACACCTTC. The encoded protein is CSARDGDSSYGYTF.

This clonotype was observed at least ten times. V usage is TRBV7-8 and J usage is TRBJ2-7, with unresolved D. The germline gives CDR1 SGHVS, CDR2 FQNEAQ. The CDR3 totals 15 residues. The V end was cut by 1 base, the J end by 0 bases, with 10 bases between. CDR3 sequence (DNA): TGTGCCAGCAGCTTAGGGACCAGCGTCTCCTACGAGCAGTACTTC. This codes for CASSLGTSVSYEQYF.

The J gene is TRBJ1-1, the V gene TRBV5-4; 10 nucleotides align to TRBD1. The CDR3 consists of 14 residues. V shed 3 bases and J 5 bases; nucleotides not matched to a gene: 4. CDR1 and CDR2 from the germline V gene are SGHNT and YYREEE (reference sequence). CDR3 residues: CASSSWDRGTEAFF. CDR3 sequence (DNA): TGTGCCAGCAGCTCGTGGGACAGGGGTACTGAAGCTTTCTTT.

This clonotype was seen at least ten times. J is TRBJ2-5 and V is TRBV3-1, with D possibly matching TRBD2 (6 bases). CDR3 length: 15 residues. CDR1 is LGHDT, CDR2 YNNKEL, per germline (reference sequence). V dropped 1 base and J dropped 2 bases, with 11 bases sitting between them. The DNA for the CDR3 is TGTGCCAGCAGCCAAGGTCCGGGAGTACAAGAGACCCAGTACTTC. Translating it yields CASSQGPGVQETQYF.

In this sample, this clonotype turned up a few times. The chain couples TRBV5-6 to TRBJ1-4, with a tentative D call TRBD1 (6 bases). CDR1 is SGHDT and CDR2 is YYEEEE in the germline V gene. The CDR3 consists of 14 residues. V shed 3 bases and J shed 0 bases, with 6 bases lying between them. The CDR3 here is CASSYRATNEKLFF. DNA for the CDR3: TGTGCCAGCAGCTACAGGGCAACTAATGAAAAACTGTTTTTT.

This clonotype was picked up many times. The chain uses TRBV11-2 and TRBJ1-3; D gene uncertain. The CDR3 runs 14 residues. Trimming pared 5 bases from V and 4 bases from J, leaving 12 bases between. Germline V gene sequence: CDR1 SGHAT, CDR2 FQNNGV. The CDR3 DNA reads as TGTGCCAGCAGCCCGGTGGCTCCGGGAAACACCATATATTTT. The encoded protein is CASSPVAPGNTIYF.

This clonotype was detected ten times or more. The chain uses TRBV12-3 or TRBV12-4 and TRBJ1-3; D gene uncertain. The CDR3 is 13 amino acids. V gave up 2 bases and J gave up 4 bases, with 6 bases separating them. CDR3 DNA: TGTGCCAGCAGTTTACGGGAGGGAAACACCATATATTTT. Residues: CASSLREGNTIYF.

Many counts were recorded for this clonotype. The CDR3 region has the DNA TGTGCCAGCAGCTTGCAGGGGCAACTGGCCAAAAACATTCAGTACTTC. This encodes CASSLQGQLAKNIQYF. V usage is TRBV7-8 and J usage is TRBJ2-4, with a possible D match to TRBD1 (6 bases). The CDR3 spans 16 residues. V was shortened by 3 bases and J by 1 base, with 13 bases between the two germline ends. Germline assignment: CDR1 SGHVS and CDR2 FQNEAQ. The full variable domain, completed using reference TRBV7-8 and TRBJ2-4, is GAGVSQSPRYKVAKRGQDVALRCDPISGHVSLFWYQQALGQGPEFLTYFQNEAQLDKSGLPSDRFFAERPEGSVSTLKIQRTQQEDSAVYLCASSLQGQLAKNIQYFGAGTRLSVL.

Ten or more counts support this clonotype. This chain connects TRBV15 to TRBJ2-3; no clear D gene. CDR1 and CDR2 from the germline V gene are LNHNV and YYDKDF (reference sequence). This CDR3 comprises 12 residues. V was trimmed by 0 bases and J by 8 bases, leaving 6 bases between them. DNA for the CDR3: TGTGCCACCAGCAGAGATTTAGGTACGCAGTATTTT. Translation: CATSRDLGTQYF.

This clonotype was seen many times. CDR3 bases: TGCAGTGCCTTCCACAACAGGGCTAACGAGCAGTACTTC. Protein product: CSAFHNRANEQYF. V usage is TRBV20-1 and J usage is TRBJ2-7; TRBD1 might be the D (6 bases). Germline V gives CDR1 DFQATT, CDR2 SNEGSKA (reference sequence). The CDR3 runs 13 residues. V was cut by 6 bases and J by 5 bases, with 17 bases left in between.

The chain couples TRBV5-1 to TRBJ2-2; D gene ambiguous. The CDR3 totals 13 residues. Germline V gives CDR1 SGHRS, CDR2 YFSETQ. V was clipped by 5 bases and J by 5 bases, with 10 bases between them. CDR3 amino acids: CASSRDPTGELFF. The CDR3 DNA reads as TGCGCCAGCAGTAGGGATCCTACCGGGGAGCTGTTTTTT.

This clonotype was counted at least ten times. The rearrangement joins TRBV5-1 to TRBJ2-3; D remains ambiguous. V was trimmed by 4 bases and J by 0 bases, leaving 6 bases between them. Germline lookup yields CDR1 SGHRS and CDR2 YFSETQ. The CDR3 runs 13 residues. The DNA of the CDR3 is TGCGCCAGCAGCAACCCTAGCACAGATACGCAGTATTTT. It yields the protein CASSNPSTDTQYF. The whole variable domain, filled in from reference TRBV5-1 and TRBJ2-3, reads KAGVTQTPRYLIKTRGQQVTLSCSPISGHRSVSWYQQTPGQGLQFLFEYFSETQRNKGNFPGRFSGRQFSNSRSEMNVSTLELGDSALYLCASSNPSTDTQYFGPGTRLTVL.